A single sample is the source of the 8 T cell receptor beta chains below, sequenced in a study of graft-versus-host responses after intestinal transplantation. These TCRs are of unknown antigen specificity. The repertoire was sequenced with immunoSEQ multiplex PCR; TCRdb's copy has only in-frame clones and lacks some. Of under 95,000 clones listed, about nine tenths are singletons. The sequenced sample was unstimulated CD4+ T cells sorted from spleen or lymph node cells, obtained before transplant. The source of these receptors is a human donor who was the organ donor for an intestinal transplant.

The gene calls are TRBV6-4 and TRBJ2-1; D is perhaps TRBD2 (5 bases). The V end lost 7 bases, the J end lost 7 bases, and 23 bases lay between the germline ends. This CDR3 has 16 residues. Germline CDR1 and CDR2: MRHNA and SNTAGT. Written as DNA, the CDR3 is TGTGCCAGCACCTTCCGAGTAGTAGCGCGGGCGAATGAGCAGTTCTTC. Its translation: CASTFRVVARANEQFF.

The chain has TRBV5-5 and TRBJ1-3; 9 positions agree with TRBD1. Losses at the gene ends were 0 bases for V and 8 bases for J; bases not matched to a gene: 6. The CDR3 sequence is 15 residues long. Germline lookup yields CDR1 SGHKS and CDR2 YYEKEE (reference sequence). The CDR3 is CASSLDPTGGHTIYF. CDR3 in DNA: TGTGCCAGCAGCTTGGACCCGACAGGGGGTCACACCATATATTTT.

The V and J genes are TRBV29-1 and TRBJ2-7; D call uncertain. From germline, CDR1 is SQVTM and CDR2 ANQGSEA. The V end lost 7 bases, the J end lost 1 base, and 20 bases lay between the germline ends. The CDR3 has 15 amino acids. CDR3 DNA: TGCAGCGCTGCGGCGTCTGCTGCCTCATCCTACGAGCAGTACTTC. Translating gives CSAAASAASSYEQYF.

The chain employs TRBV14 and TRBJ2-2, with 9 bases aligning to TRBD2. The germline CDR1 and CDR2 sequences are SGHDN and FVKESK. The CDR3 sequence is 20 residues long. The V and J ends lost 4 bases and 6 bases, in that order; junction bases with no gene match: 21. CDR3 sequence reads: CASSRLPGLALLRDPGELFF. The DNA of the CDR3 is TGTGCCAGCAGCCGACTCCCGGGACTAGCCCTCTTAAGGGACCCCGGGGAGCTGTTTTTT.

This chain's CDR3 is CASSPRTSVRHNEQFF. DNA for the CDR3: TGTGCCAGCAGTCCCCGGACTAGTGTGCGACACAATGAGCAGTTCTTC. The chain is built from TRBV28 and TRBJ2-1; 7 nucleotides align to TRBD2. After removal of 5 bases from V and 5 bases from J, the junction contained 12 bases not matched to a gene. The CDR3 loop spans 16 amino acids. Per the germline V gene, CDR1 is MDHEN and CDR2 is SYDVKM.

V and J are TRBV4-2 and TRBJ2-7; possibly TRBD2 for D (7 bases). The CDR3 sequence is 17 residues long. Germline values: CDR1 LGHNA, CDR2 YNFKEQ. V gave up 3 bases and J gave up 5 bases, with 23 bases separating them. The CDR3 nucleotides are TGTGCCAGCAGCCAGGAGCCTCAGGGGAGGGGGTACGACGAGCAGTACTTC. It encodes CASSQEPQGRGYDEQYF.

This chain connects TRBV5-4 to TRBJ2-1, with 11 nucleotides matching TRBD2. There are 15 residues in the CDR3. Germline assignment: CDR1 SGHNT and CDR2 YYREEE (reference sequence). Trimming at V came to 0 bases and at J to 8 bases, leaving 4 bases not matched to a gene. This CDR3 reads CASSLVAGGSYEQFF. The CDR3 bases are TGTGCCAGCAGCTTGGTAGCGGGGGGGAGTTATGAGCAGTTCTTC.

The V gene is TRBV7-9, the J gene TRBJ2-3, with 7 bases lining up with TRBD2. V was clipped by 5 bases and J by 0 bases; unmatched bases: 8. This CDR3 has 16 residues. Germline lookup yields CDR1 SEHNR and CDR2 FQNEAQ (reference sequence). The CDR3 protein is CASSISTSLSTDTQYF. Written as DNA, the CDR3 is TGTGCCAGCAGCATCTCGACTAGCCTGAGCACAGATACGCAGTATTTT.